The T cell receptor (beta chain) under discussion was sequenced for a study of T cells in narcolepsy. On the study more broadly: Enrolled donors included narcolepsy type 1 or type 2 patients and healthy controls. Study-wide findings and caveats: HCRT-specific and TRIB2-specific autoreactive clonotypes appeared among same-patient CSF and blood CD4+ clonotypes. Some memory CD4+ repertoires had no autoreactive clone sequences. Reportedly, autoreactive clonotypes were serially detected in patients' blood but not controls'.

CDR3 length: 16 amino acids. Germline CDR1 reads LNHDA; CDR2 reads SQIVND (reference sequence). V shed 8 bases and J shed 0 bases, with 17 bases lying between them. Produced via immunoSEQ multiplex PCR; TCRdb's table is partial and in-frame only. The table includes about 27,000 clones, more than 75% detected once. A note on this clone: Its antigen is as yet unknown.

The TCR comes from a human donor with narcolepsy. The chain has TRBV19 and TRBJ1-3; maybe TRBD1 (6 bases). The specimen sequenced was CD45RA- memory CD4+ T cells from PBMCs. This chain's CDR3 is CASRLGHSSSGNTIYF. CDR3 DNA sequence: TGTGCCAGTCGATTGGGACACTCAAGCTCTGGAAACACCATATATTTT.